This T cell receptor (beta chain) came from a study of siplizumab effects on memory and regulatory T cells. CDR1 and CDR2 from the germline V gene are LNHDA and SQIVND (reference sequence). The germline V and J ends were trimmed by 9 bases and 7 bases, with 18 bases remaining between them. CDR3 length: 13 amino acids. Details on this clone: Its antigen is undetermined.

Study-wide findings and caveats: Alloreactive sequences that could be traced to unstimulated CD4+ memory cells showed a significant reduction under siplizumab.

TCRdb keeps only in-frame clones here, not all; method: immunoSEQ multiplex PCR. This table has about 62,000 clones, around 80% appearing once. The chain joins TRBV19 to TRBJ1-1; D call uncertain. The source of this sequence is a human donor in good health. The sample comprised memory CD4+ T cells sorted from blood. Written as DNA, the CDR3 is TGTGCCAGCAAAGTTTTTGGGGAGAATGAAGCTTTCTTT. Encoded protein: CASKVFGENEAFF.